This TCR beta chain emerged from a study of blood T cell repertoires in COVID-19. Across the whole study: Acute-phase and convalescent COVID-19 samples originated in the United States, Italy and Spain. PBMCs, B-cell-depleted T cells, or T cells provided the cDNA or gDNA that made up the material.

CDR3 size: 13 residues. The trim removed 6 bases at V and 2 bases at J, leaving 2 bases unmatched. Authors' data handling: The authors estimated nucleated cell counts from reference gene primer amplification. Sequenced by immunoSEQ multiplex PCR; TCRdb stores in-frame clones only, minus some. V, J and clone size were drawn from that table, and D and trimming were deduced from the DNA. This repertoire shows around 400,000 clones, about 90% found once; its top ten account for about 10%. It was during active infection that Seattle patients were enrolled and then longitudinally followed. The clonotype was recovered from a woman in her 30s with COVID-19, enrolled during active disease. The gene calls are TRBV12-3 or TRBV12-4 and TRBJ2-5, with TRBD1 matching over 8 bases. The sequencing sample was made of peripheral blood. CDR3 DNA sequence: TGTGCCAGCAGGGGGACAGGACAAGAGACCCAGTACTTC. Translation gives CASRGTGQETQYF.